Sequencing of this TCR beta chain was carried out in a study of blood T cells in healthy people across ages. Per germline, CDR1 SGHDT and CDR2 YYEEEE. V dropped 3 bases and J dropped 7 bases, with 19 bases sitting between them. This CDR3 region has 15 residues. Study-level points and caveats: In older individuals, TCR beta diversity per million T cells was lower, falling roughly linearly with age.

For the second PCR, which ran for 7 to 11 cycles, a sample-barcoded 5' primer and a J-beta primer mix were used. Each cDNA molecule carried a tag from a template-switch adaptor that contained 12 random nucleotides. One entry per CDR3 protein results from TCRdb running MiXCR on the 5' RACE reads. Among about 1 million distinct CDR3 sequences, 40% to 50% were seen once, and the ten largest hold under 20%. This clonotype has a handful of counts. What it binds is not known. This clonotype originated in an older woman in good health. The chain joins TRBV5-6 to TRBJ1-2; D unresolved. The sample comprised blood. Here the CDR3 DNA reads TGTGCCAGCAGCTCGCGTTCGCGGGGAGGAGGTGGCTACACCTTC. Its protein is CASSSRSRGGGGYTF.